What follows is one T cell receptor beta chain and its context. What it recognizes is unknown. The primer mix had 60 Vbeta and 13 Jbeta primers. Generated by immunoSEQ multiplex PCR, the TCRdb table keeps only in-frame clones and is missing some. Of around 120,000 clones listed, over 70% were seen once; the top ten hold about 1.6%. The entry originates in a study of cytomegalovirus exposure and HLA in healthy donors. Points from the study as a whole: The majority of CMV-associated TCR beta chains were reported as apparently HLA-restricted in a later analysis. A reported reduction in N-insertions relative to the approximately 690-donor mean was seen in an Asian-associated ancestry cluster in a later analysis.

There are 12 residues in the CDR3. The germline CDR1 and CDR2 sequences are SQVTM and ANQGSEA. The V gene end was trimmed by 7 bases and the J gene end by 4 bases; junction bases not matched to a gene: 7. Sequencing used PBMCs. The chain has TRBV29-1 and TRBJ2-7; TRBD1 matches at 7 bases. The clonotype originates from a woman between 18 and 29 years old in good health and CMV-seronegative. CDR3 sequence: CSGWTGGYEQYF. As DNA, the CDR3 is TGCAGCGGCTGGACAGGAGGATACGAGCAGTACTTC.